One and the same sample provided the 32 T cell receptor beta chains below, sequenced in a study of CD8 T cells in ankylosing spondylitis. TCRdb processed the 5' RACE reads anew with MiXCR; each CDR3 protein has one entry. The sample records over 200,000 distinct CDR3 sequences, about 10% being singletons. Sequences were obtained from blood, either unsorted or a sorted T cell fraction (not recorded which). These receptors were collected from a male donor with ankylosing spondylitis or in good health (not recorded which).

There are many counts of this clonotype. The rearrangement links TRBV10-2 to TRBJ2-7, with D perhaps TRBD2 (6 bases). The germline V gene encodes CDR1 WSHSY and CDR2 SAAADI. Trimming cost V 3 bases and J 3 bases, with 12 bases left between them. This CDR3 has 14 residues. CDR3 sequence (DNA): TGCGCCAGCAGTGATACGGGACTCGGCTACGAGCAGTACTTC. Translation: CASSDTGLGYEQYF.

This clonotype occurred many times. J is TRBJ2-3 and V is TRBV29-1; D might be TRBD1 (5 bases). V was pared by 1 base and J by 1 base, with 12 bases between. Germline loops: CDR1 SQVTM, CDR2 ANQGSEA. This CDR3 contains 15 residues. The CDR3 DNA is TGCAGCGTTGAAGCCCAGGGCGCCGGCACAGATACGCAGTATTTT. It is translated as CSVEAQGAGTDTQYF.

This clonotype was observed at least ten times. J is TRBJ2-3 and V is TRBV20-1; D might be TRBD2 (7 bases). CDR3 length: 15 amino acids. The germline gives CDR1 DFQATT, CDR2 SNEGSKA (reference sequence). Deletions cut 6 bases from V and 0 bases from J, with 16 bases between. The CDR3 loop is CSAPRGGVSTDTQYF. CDR3 coding DNA: TGCAGTGCCCCTAGAGGGGGGGTAAGCACAGATACGCAGTATTTT.

This clonotype was observed many times. The chain is built from TRBV5-1 and TRBJ1-4, with 9 bases lining up with TRBD1. Unmatched junction bases numbered 6, after V lost 4 bases and J lost 2 bases. From germline, CDR1 is SGHRS and CDR2 YFSETQ. The CDR3 totals 16 residues. The CDR3 loop reads CASSPTGQGTNEKLFF. The CDR3 DNA reads TGCGCCAGCAGCCCGACCGGACAGGGGACTAATGAAAAACTGTTTTTT.

V is TRBV29-1 and J is TRBJ1-2, with 8 bases aligning to TRBD1. This CDR3 spans 16 amino acids. J was trimmed by 3 bases and V by 6 bases; bases with no gene match: 15. In germline, CDR1 is SQVTM, CDR2 ANQGSEA. CDR3 residues: CSVEPRTTGADYGYTF. CDR3 bases: TGCAGCGTGGAACCCCGTACGACAGGGGCGGACTATGGCTACACCTTC.

The V and J genes are TRBV12-3 or TRBV12-4 and TRBJ2-3, with 11 nucleotides matching TRBD2. Trimming at V came to 8 bases and at J to 6 bases, leaving 10 bases not matched to a gene. The CDR3 length is 15 residues. The DNA for the CDR3 is TGTGCCAGCGGACTAGCGGGCCAACGGCCCGATACGCAGTATTTT. Its protein is CASGLAGQRPDTQYF.

This rearrangement joins TRBV3-1 to TRBJ1-2, with D perhaps TRBD1 (5 bases). The CDR3 consists of 14 residues. Trimming left V 3 bases short and J 3 bases short, with 11 bases between. From germline, CDR1 is LGHDT and CDR2 YNNKEL (reference sequence). This chain's CDR3 is CASSQQGGDYGYTF. CDR3 DNA: TGTGCCAGCAGCCAGCAGGGAGGGGACTATGGCTACACCTTC.

The chain combines TRBV3-1 with TRBJ2-6; D gene ambiguous. The V gene's germline CDR1 is LGHDT and CDR2 YNNKEL (reference sequence). CDR3 length: 16 residues. V lost 0 bases, J lost 0 bases, and 6 bases lay in between. The CDR3 DNA reads TGTGCCAGCAGCCAAGATCGGGTCTCTGGGGCCAACGTCCTGACTTTC. This codes for CASSQDRVSGANVLTF. Together with reference TRBV3-1 and TRBJ2-6, the CDR3 gives the full variable domain: DTAVSQTPKYLVTQMGNDKSIKCEQNLGHDTMYWYKQDSKKFLKIMFSYNNKELIINETVPNRFSPKSPDKAHLNLHINSLELGDSAVYFCASSQDRVSGANVLTFGAGSRLTVL.

Ten or more counts support this clonotype. The V call is TRBV20-1, the J call TRBJ1-3; D gene ambiguous. CDR1 is DFQATT, CDR2 SNEGSKA, per germline (reference sequence). V was pared by 6 bases and J by 0 bases, with 12 bases between. The CDR3 extends over 14 amino acids. For the CDR3, the DNA is TGCAGTGCCCCGTCGGGAAGCTCTGGAAACACCATATATTTT. Its protein is CSAPSGSSGNTIYF.

The rearrangement joins TRBV7-2 to TRBJ1-2; 10 bases line up with TRBD1. Per the germline V gene, CDR1 is SGHTA and CDR2 is FQGNSA. The CDR3 length is 16 residues. Trimming at V came to 3 bases and at J to 1 base, leaving 5 bases not matched to a gene. The CDR3 is CASSFAGTGVNYGYTF. CDR3 nucleotide sequence: TGTGCCAGCAGCTTTGCGGGGACAGGGGTTAACTATGGCTACACCTTC.

This rearrangement joins TRBV20-1 to TRBJ1-4; D ambiguous. Trimming pared 3 bases from V and 0 bases from J, leaving 11 bases between. The germline V gene has CDR1 DFQATT and CDR2 SNEGSKA (reference sequence). The CDR3 covers 15 residues. CDR3 nucleotides: TGCAGTGCTAGGGGTTCCAAATCAACTAATGAAAAACTGTTTTTT. This codes for CSARGSKSTNEKLFF.

In its sample, this clonotype was seen a few times. The chain is built from TRBV6-1 and TRBJ1-2; unclear D gene. Trimming stripped 3 bases from V and 4 bases from J, with 6 bases between. In germline, CDR1 is MNHNS, CDR2 SASEGT. The length of the CDR3 is 12 residues. CDR3: CASSDLRYGYTF. The CDR3 DNA reads as TGTGCCAGCAGTGATTTGCGCTATGGCTACACCTTC.

The table lists this clonotype with a few counts. The chain recombines TRBV7-3 with TRBJ2-2; 9 bases align to TRBD2. V lost 5 bases to trimming and J lost 0 bases; unmatched junction nucleotides: 4. There are 16 residues in the CDR3. In germline, CDR1 is SGHTA, CDR2 FQGTGA. CDR3 in DNA: TGTGCCAGCAGCAACGTAGCGGGGGCGAACACCGGGGAGCTGTTTTTT. Translation gives CASSNVAGANTGELFF.

This clonotype was recorded only once. Germline and junction disagree at one end, which may indicate a read error. The V call is TRBV4-1, the J call TRBJ1-2; D uncertain. CDR3 size: 13 residues. Germline CDR1 reads MGHRA; CDR2 reads YSYEKL. This CDR3 reads CASSQDSPSGYPF. The CDR3 region has the DNA TGCGCCAGCAGCCAAGATTCCCCCTCAGGCTACCCCTTC.

The sample holds a few counts of this clonotype. This chain uses TRBV7-2 with TRBJ1-2, with no clear D. V lost 4 bases to trimming and J lost 2 bases, with 11 bases between them. From germline, CDR1 is SGHTA and CDR2 FQGNSA. This CDR3 has 14 amino acids. Written as DNA, the CDR3 is TGTGCCAGCAGCTCACCGACGGTGAACTATGGCTACACCTTC. Translated: CASSSPTVNYGYTF.

This clonotype was seen more than once but under ten times. This chain joins TRBV5-5 and TRBJ2-7, with no clear D. The germline V gene has CDR1 SGHKS and CDR2 YYEKEE (reference sequence). V was shortened by 0 bases and J by 0 bases, with 10 bases between the two germline ends. The CDR3 is made up of 15 amino acids. This CDR3 is CASSLGQVVSYEQYF. The CDR3 DNA sequence: TGTGCCAGCAGCTTGGGCCAGGTCGTCTCCTACGAGCAGTACTTC.

On this clonotype: A read error may explain this, as a much larger clone is one base away. The V call is TRBV28, the J call TRBJ2-5; no clear D. Germline V lookup: CDR1 MDHEN, CDR2 SYDVKM. The CDR3 sequence is 13 residues long. This CDR3 reads CASNHRLQDTQYF. CDR3 nucleotide sequence: TGTGCCAGCAACCATAGGCTACAAGACACCCAGTACTTC.

This clonotype was detected many times. This sequence joins TRBV9 and TRBJ2-5; D is perhaps TRBD1 (6 bases). Germline CDR1 is SGDLS and CDR2 is YYNGEE. V was pared by 3 bases and J by 3 bases, with 9 bases between. The CDR3 runs to 13 residues. The CDR3 region is CASSDYREETQYF. In DNA, the CDR3 is TGTGCCAGCAGCGACTACAGGGAAGAGACCCAGTACTTC.

The sample holds many counts of this clonotype. The chain has TRBV29-1 and TRBJ1-4; no clear D. Germline lookup yields CDR1 SQVTM and CDR2 ANQGSEA. The CDR3 totals 14 residues. V lost 3 bases, J lost 8 bases, and 16 bases lay in between. The CDR3 sequence is CSVEGSSLEEKLFF. Written as DNA, the CDR3 is TGCAGCGTTGAGGGGTCGTCCTTGGAGGAAAAACTGTTTTTT.

A few counts support this clonotype. The V call is TRBV10-3, the J call TRBJ2-3, with D unresolved. CDR3 size: 17 residues. Germline values: CDR1 ENHRY, CDR2 SYGVKD. V lost 4 bases, J lost 0 bases, and 17 bases lay in between. CDR3 sequence (DNA): TGTGCCATCAGTGGAACGGACCGTTCAATAAGCACAGATACGCAGTATTTT. The encoded protein is CAISGTDRSISTDTQYF.

This clonotype came up many times. For the CDR3, the DNA is TGTGCCAGCAGCTTAGGGGGGCAAGGCAATCAGCCCCAGCATTTT. Translation: CASSLGGQGNQPQHF. V usage is TRBV7-9 and J usage is TRBJ1-5; D might be TRBD1 (6 bases). CDR3 length equals 15 residues. V was trimmed by 1 base and J by 2 bases, leaving 9 bases between them. Germline CDR1 and CDR2: SEHNR and FQNEAQ (reference sequence).

This clonotype was seen many times. The V gene is TRBV5-1, the J gene TRBJ2-2; D unresolved. The CDR3 spans 15 residues. CDR1 SGHRS and CDR2 YFSETQ come from the germline V gene. V gave up 5 bases and J gave up 0 bases, with 11 bases separating them. DNA for the CDR3: TGCGCCAGCAGGGTCGGTGGGGCGAACACCGGGGAGCTGTTTTTT. Translation: CASRVGGANTGELFF.

Only a few counts were recorded for this clonotype. The J gene is TRBJ1-2, the V gene TRBV7-2; D gene ambiguous. The CDR3 runs to 14 residues. With 5 bases removed from V and 0 bases from J, the gap between germline ends came to 10 bases. In germline, CDR1 is SGHTA, CDR2 FQGNSA. Written as DNA, the CDR3 is TGTGCCAGCAGCCGATACGGTCCTAACTATGGCTACACCTTC. Protein sequence: CASSRYGPNYGYTF.

The V gene is TRBV4-2, the J gene TRBJ1-1, with 10 bases aligning to TRBD1. J was trimmed by 1 base and V by 2 bases; bases with no gene match: 4. The germline V gene has CDR1 LGHNA and CDR2 YNFKEQ. The CDR3 is made up of 16 amino acids. This chain's CDR3 is CASSQQTGGTNTEAFF. CDR3 coding DNA: TGTGCCAGCAGCCAACAGACAGGGGGCACGAACACTGAAGCTTTCTTT.

This clonotype was seen more than once but under ten times. The V and J genes are TRBV3-1 and TRBJ2-1, with D possibly being TRBD2 (6 bases). Germline lookup yields CDR1 LGHDT and CDR2 YNNKEL (reference sequence). The length of the CDR3 is 11 residues. Between the trimmed V and J ends, which lost 11 bases and 6 bases, there was a span of 11 bases. Here the CDR3 reads CAVEGRNEQFF. DNA of the CDR3: TGTGCCGTGGAGGGTCGCAATGAGCAGTTCTTC.

This clonotype was detected ten times or more. The V call is TRBV5-1, the J call TRBJ2-5; D gene unclear. Per germline, CDR1 SGHRS and CDR2 YFSETQ. With 0 bases removed from V and 2 bases from J, the gap between germline ends came to 8 bases. CDR3 length: 14 residues. CDR3 bases: TGCGCCAGCAGCTTGGATCCTTCGCAAGAGACCCAGTACTTC. It yields the protein CASSLDPSQETQYF.

Many counts were recorded for this clonotype. The CDR3 DNA reads as TGTGCCAGCAGCTCTAGACAGGGGGCGTATAATGAGCAGTTCTTC. Its translation: CASSSRQGAYNEQFF. The chain links TRBV7-9 to TRBJ2-1; 10 bases line up with TRBD1. Trimming at V came to 4 bases and at J to 7 bases, leaving 7 bases not matched to a gene. The CDR3 is 15 amino acids. The germline V gene encodes CDR1 SEHNR and CDR2 FQNEAQ (reference sequence).

The rearrangement links TRBV11-2 to TRBJ2-1, with 7 bases aligning to TRBD2. This CDR3 has 16 amino acids. Trimming cost V 3 bases and J 10 bases; bases outside gene matches: 15. The germline gives CDR1 SGHAT, CDR2 FQNNGV. This CDR3 reads CASSLGGGGDVTEQFF. Here the CDR3 DNA reads TGTGCCAGCAGCTTGGGCGGCGGGGGAGACGTTACAGAGCAGTTCTTC.

There are many counts of this clonotype. The chain carries TRBV5-1 and TRBJ2-1; possibly TRBD2 for D (6 bases). The CDR3 length is 15 residues. Trimming left V 0 bases short and J 3 bases short, with 10 bases between. Germline values: CDR1 SGHRS, CDR2 YFSETQ. The CDR3 here is CASSLVSGNYNEQFF. Here the CDR3 DNA reads TGCGCCAGCAGCTTGGTTAGCGGAAACTACAATGAGCAGTTCTTC.

This clonotype occurred many times. The J gene is TRBJ2-7, the V gene TRBV28; 9 bases align to TRBD2. The ends lost 2 bases at V and 3 bases at J; junction bases unmatched: 2. The CDR3 sequence is 14 residues long. CDR1 is MDHEN and CDR2 is SYDVKM in the germline V gene. CDR3 in amino acids: CASSLAGGVYEQYF. As DNA, the CDR3 is TGTGCCAGCAGTTTAGCGGGGGGGGTCTACGAGCAGTACTTC.

The DNA of the CDR3 is TGTGCCAGCAGCCAAGATGGGCAGATGAACACTGAAGCTTTCTTT. Its protein product is CASSQDGQMNTEAFF. The V gene is TRBV3-1, the J gene TRBJ1-1, with D hard to call. The germline V gene encodes CDR1 LGHDT and CDR2 YNNKEL (reference sequence). V was pared by 0 bases and J by 0 bases, with 8 bases between. The CDR3 has 15 residues.

The V call is TRBV5-1, the J call TRBJ2-1; perhaps TRBD2 as D (6 bases). Germline V gene sequence: CDR1 SGHRS, CDR2 YFSETQ. V shed 4 bases and J shed 5 bases, with 10 bases lying between them. There are 13 residues in the CDR3. This CDR3 reads CASSAGLNNEQFF. The CDR3 DNA follows: TGCGCCAGCAGCGCGGGACTTAACAATGAGCAGTTCTTC. Together with reference TRBV5-1 and TRBJ2-1, the CDR3 gives the full variable domain: KAGVTQTPRYLIKTRGQQVTLSCSPISGHRSVSWYQQTPGQGLQFLFEYFSETQRNKGNFPGRFSGRQFSNSRSEMNVSTLELGDSALYLCASSAGLNNEQFFGPGTRLTVL.